Below are 5 T cell receptor beta chains sequenced from a single sample in a study of radiation and T cells in renal cell carcinoma. The sample's time point: blood 2 weeks post-SBRT. Regarding treatment: 15 Gy SBRT to primary tumor, nephrectomy 4 weeks later. Libraries were prepared by immunoSEQ multiplex PCR; TCRdb keeps only in-frame clonotypes and omits some of them. The sample records tens of thousands of clones, 81% being singletons. The material sequenced was blood, taken from a patient whose treatment included radiotherapy and nephrectomy. The receptors derive from a man in his 60s with renal cell carcinoma.

This rearrangement joins TRBV18 to TRBJ2-3; D uncertain. V was trimmed by 4 bases and J by 1 base, leaving 9 bases between them. The germline V gene encodes CDR1 KGHSH and CDR2 LQKENI. The CDR3 consists of 14 residues. The CDR3 DNA is TGTGCCAGCTCACAACAAATCCGCACAGATACGCAGTATTTT. This encodes CASSQQIRTDTQYF. Full variable domain (missing parts from reference TRBV18 and TRBJ2-3): NAGVMQNPRHLVRRRGQEARLRCSPMKGHSHVYWYRQLPEEGLKFMVYLQKENIIDESGMPKERFSAEFPKEGPSILRIQQVVRGDSAAYFCASSQQIRTDTQYFGPGTRLTVL.

The gene calls are TRBV28 and TRBJ1-2; perhaps TRBD1 as D (5 bases). The V gene lost 7 bases and the J gene lost 5 bases, with 14 bases spanning the gap. The CDR3 spans 13 residues. From germline, CDR1 is MDHEN and CDR2 SYDVKM. DNA of the CDR3: TGTGCCAGCATAGGGGCGCCCCTATATGGCTACACCTTC. This sequence encodes CASIGAPLYGYTF.

The CDR3 protein is CASSPSAKSTDTQYF. The DNA of the CDR3 is TGTGCCAGCAGCCCCTCGGCGAAAAGCACAGATACGCAGTATTTT. V and J are TRBV7-6 and TRBJ2-3, with D unresolved. V lost 5 bases to trimming and J lost 0 bases, with 12 bases between them. CDR1 and CDR2 from the germline V gene are SGHVS and FNYEAQ. The CDR3 is 15 amino acids.

The genes are TRBV4-3 and TRBJ2-1, with D unresolved. The CDR3 is 15 residues long. The V end was cut by 1 base, the J end by 3 bases, with 10 bases between. The germline V gene encodes CDR1 LGHNA and CDR2 YSLEER. In DNA form, the CDR3 reads TGCGCCAGCAGCCAAGGCGAGCGACTCTACAATGAGCAGTTCTTC. It translates to CASSQGERLYNEQFF.

The V and J genes are TRBV5-1 and TRBJ2-7, with a tentative D call TRBD2 (5 bases). CDR1 is SGHRS, CDR2 YFSETQ, per germline. This CDR3 has 14 residues. Trimming took 4 bases from V and 4 from J, leaving 15 bases between them. The CDR3 loop is CASSLIVASYEQYF. The CDR3 nucleotides read TGCGCCAGCAGCCTGATAGTAGCGTCTTACGAGCAGTACTTC.